This T cell receptor beta chain is drawn from a study of CD8+ T cells in alopecia areata. Extraction and reverse transcription of RNA yielded cDNA as the sequencing template. The assay was immunoSEQ multiplex PCR, and TCRdb's table has in-frame clones only and misses some. The table has hundreds of thousands of clones, roughly 60% seen once. The ends lost 10 bases at V and 5 bases at J; junction bases unmatched: 11. The CDR3 runs 15 residues. Germline loops: CDR1 LNHDA, CDR2 SQIVND (reference sequence). Stated treatment: oral pan-JAK inhibitor, 5-10 mg twice daily. The sequence was collected from a human donor with alopecia areata. Sequences were derived from CD4+ T cells sorted from blood, sampled at week 24, from a patient treated with tofacitinib. V usage is TRBV19 and J usage is TRBJ2-2; TRBD1 agrees at 9 bases. The CDR3 here is CATALGQGRTGELFF. The CDR3 coding sequence is TGTGCCACCGCGTTGGGACAGGGCCGGACCGGGGAGCTGTTTTTT.